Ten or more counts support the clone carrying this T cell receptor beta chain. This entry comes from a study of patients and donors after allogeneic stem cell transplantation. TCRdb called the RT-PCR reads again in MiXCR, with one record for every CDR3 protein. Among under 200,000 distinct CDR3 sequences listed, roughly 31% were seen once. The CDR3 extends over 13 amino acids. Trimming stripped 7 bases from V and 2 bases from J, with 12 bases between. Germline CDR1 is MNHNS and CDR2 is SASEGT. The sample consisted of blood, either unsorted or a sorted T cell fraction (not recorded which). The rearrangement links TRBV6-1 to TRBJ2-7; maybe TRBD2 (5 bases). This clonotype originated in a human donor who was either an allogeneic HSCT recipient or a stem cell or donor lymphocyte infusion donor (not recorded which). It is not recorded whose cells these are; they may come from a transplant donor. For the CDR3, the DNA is TGTGCCAGCAACAAGGACGGGACCTACGAGCAGTACTTC. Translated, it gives CASNKDGTYEQYF.